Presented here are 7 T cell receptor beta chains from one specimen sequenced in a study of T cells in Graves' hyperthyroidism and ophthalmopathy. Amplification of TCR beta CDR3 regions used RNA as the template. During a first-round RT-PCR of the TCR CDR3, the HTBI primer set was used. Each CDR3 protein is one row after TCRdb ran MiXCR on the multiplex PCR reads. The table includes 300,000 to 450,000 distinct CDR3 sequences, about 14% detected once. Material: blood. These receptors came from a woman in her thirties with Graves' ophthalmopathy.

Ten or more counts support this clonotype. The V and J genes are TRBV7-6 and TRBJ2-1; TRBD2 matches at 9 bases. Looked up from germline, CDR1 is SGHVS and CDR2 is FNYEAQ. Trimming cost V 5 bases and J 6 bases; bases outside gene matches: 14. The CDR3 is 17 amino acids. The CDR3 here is CASSPRGVAGGRNEQFF. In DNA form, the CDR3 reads TGTGCCAGCAGCCCCCGGGGGGTTGCGGGGGGGCGCAATGAGCAGTTCTTC.

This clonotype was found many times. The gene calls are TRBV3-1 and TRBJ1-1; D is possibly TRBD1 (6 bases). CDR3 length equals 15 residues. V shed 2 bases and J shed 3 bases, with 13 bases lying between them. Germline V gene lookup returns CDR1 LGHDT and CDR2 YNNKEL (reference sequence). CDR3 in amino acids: CASSQPDRSDTEAFF. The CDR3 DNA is TGTGCCAGCAGCCAACCAGACAGGTCCGACACTGAAGCTTTCTTT.

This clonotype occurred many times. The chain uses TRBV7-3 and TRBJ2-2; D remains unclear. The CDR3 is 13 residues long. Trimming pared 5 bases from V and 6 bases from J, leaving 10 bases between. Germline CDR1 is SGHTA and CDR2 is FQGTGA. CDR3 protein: CASSRIAAGELFF. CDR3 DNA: TGTGCCAGCAGCAGGATCGCCGCCGGGGAGCTGTTTTTT.

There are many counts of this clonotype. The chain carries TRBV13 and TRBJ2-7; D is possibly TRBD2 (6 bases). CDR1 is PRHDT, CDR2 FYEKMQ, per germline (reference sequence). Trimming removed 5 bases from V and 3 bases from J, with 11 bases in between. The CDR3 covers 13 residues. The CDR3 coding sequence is TGTGCCAGCAGCCAAAGGGACTTCTACGAGCAGTACTTC. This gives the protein CASSQRDFYEQYF. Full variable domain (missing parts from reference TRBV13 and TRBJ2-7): AAGVIQSPRHLIKEKRETATLKCYPIPRHDTVYWYQQGPGQDPQFLISFYEKMQSDKGSIPDRFSAQQFSDYHSELNMSSLELGDSALYFCASSQRDFYEQYFGPGTRLTVT.

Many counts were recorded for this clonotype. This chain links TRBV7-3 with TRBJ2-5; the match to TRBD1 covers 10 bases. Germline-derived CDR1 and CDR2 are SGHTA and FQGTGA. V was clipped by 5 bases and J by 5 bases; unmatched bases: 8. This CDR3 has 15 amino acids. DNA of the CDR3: TGTGCCAGCAGCCCGTCGACAGGGGGCGGGGAGACCCAGTACTTC. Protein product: CASSPSTGGGETQYF. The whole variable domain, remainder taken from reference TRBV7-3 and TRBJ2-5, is GAGVSQTPSNKVTEKGKYVELRCDPISGHTALYWYRQSLGQGPEFLIYFQGTGAADDSGLPNDRFFAVRPEGSVSTLKIQRTERGDSAVYLCASSPSTGGGETQYFGPGTRLLVL.

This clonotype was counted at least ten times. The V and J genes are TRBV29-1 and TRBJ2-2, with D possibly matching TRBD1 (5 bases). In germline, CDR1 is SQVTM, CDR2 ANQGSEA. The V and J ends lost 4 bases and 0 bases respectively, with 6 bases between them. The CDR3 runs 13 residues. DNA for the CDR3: TGCAGCGTTGTGACAGCGAACACCGGGGAGCTGTTTTTT. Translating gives CSVVTANTGELFF.

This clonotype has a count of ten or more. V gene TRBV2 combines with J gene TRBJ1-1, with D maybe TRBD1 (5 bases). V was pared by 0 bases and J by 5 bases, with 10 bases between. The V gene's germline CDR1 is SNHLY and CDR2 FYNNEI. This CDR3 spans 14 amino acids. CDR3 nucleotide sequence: TGTGCCAGCAGTGAAGCGGGGGGAGGGACTGAAGCTTTCTTT. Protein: CASSEAGGGTEAFF.